Reported below is one T cell receptor (beta chain). Repertoires were generated with immunoSEQ multiplex PCR, while TCRdb's copy carries only in-frame clones and drops some. The table includes around 560,000 clones, approximately 96% detected once. This sample was included in a study of shared clonotypes between healthy human individuals. Naive CD8 cells were CD45RO-negative, positively selected for CCR7, excluding terminally differentiated effector memory CD45RA+ cells. CDR1 MDHEN and CDR2 SYDVKM come from the germline V gene. The trim removed 3 bases at V and 1 base at J, leaving 20 bases unmatched. CDR3 length equals 22 residues.

The sequencing sample was made of naive CD8+ T cells sorted from blood. The chain couples TRBV28 to TRBJ2-1; 11 positions agree with TRBD2. The sequence was collected from a woman aged 25-40 years in good health. CDR3 DNA sequence: TGTGCCAGCAGTTTTCCCCAACTTTTGAGTAGCGGGAGGGCCGTTTCCTACAATGAGCAGTTCTTC. Its protein is CASSFPQLLSSGRAVSYNEQFF.